Described below is a single T cell receptor (beta chain) sequence and its context. Method: immunoSEQ multiplex PCR; TCRdb's copy keeps in-frame clones and lacks some. The data hold tens of thousands of clones, with about 90% observed a single time. The data are from a study of technical replicates of blood from a handful of donors. This CDR3 spans 11 amino acids. Trimming stripped 4 bases from V and 6 bases from J, with 9 bases between. The germline V gene has CDR1 GTSNPN and CDR2 SVGIG (reference sequence). V and J are TRBV30 and TRBJ1-1, with D unresolved. Sequencing was done on a sample of T cells isolated from PBMCs. The sequence came from a human donor in good health. DNA for the CDR3: TGTGCCTGGACAGCCGGGGCTGAAGCTTTCTTT. It specifies CAWTAGAEAFF.